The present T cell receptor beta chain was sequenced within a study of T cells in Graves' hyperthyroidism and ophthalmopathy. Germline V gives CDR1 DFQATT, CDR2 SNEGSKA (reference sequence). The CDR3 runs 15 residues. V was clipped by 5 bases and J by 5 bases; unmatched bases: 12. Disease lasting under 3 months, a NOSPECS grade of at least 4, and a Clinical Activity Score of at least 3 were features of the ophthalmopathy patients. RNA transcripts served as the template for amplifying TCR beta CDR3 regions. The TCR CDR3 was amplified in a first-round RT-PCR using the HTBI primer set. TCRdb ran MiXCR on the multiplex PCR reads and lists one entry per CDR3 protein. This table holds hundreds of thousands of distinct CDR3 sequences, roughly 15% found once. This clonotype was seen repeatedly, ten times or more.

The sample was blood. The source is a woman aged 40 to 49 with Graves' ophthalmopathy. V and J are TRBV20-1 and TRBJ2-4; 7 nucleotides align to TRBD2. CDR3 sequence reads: CSAGGLGLDQNIQYF. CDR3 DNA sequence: TGCAGTGCTGGGGGGTTAGGACTAGACCAAAACATTCAGTACTTC.